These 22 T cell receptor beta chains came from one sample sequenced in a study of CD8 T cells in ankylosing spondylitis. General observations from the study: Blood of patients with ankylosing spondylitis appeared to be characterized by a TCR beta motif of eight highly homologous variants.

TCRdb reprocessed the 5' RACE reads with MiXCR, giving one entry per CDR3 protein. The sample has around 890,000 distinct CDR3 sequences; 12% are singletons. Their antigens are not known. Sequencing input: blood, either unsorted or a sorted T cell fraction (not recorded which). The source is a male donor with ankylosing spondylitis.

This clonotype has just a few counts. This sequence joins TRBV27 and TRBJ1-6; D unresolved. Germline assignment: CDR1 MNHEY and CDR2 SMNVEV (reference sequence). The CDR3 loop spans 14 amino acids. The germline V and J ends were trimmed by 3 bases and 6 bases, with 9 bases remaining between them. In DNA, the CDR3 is TGTGCCAGCAGTTTCCGGGCCCCTAATTCACCCCTCCACTTT. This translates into CASSFRAPNSPLHF.

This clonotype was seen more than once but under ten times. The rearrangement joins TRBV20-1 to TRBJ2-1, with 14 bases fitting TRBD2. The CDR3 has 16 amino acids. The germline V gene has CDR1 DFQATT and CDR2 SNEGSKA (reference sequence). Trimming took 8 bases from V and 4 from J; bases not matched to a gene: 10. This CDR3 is CSTMTSGRAAYNEQFF. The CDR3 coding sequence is TGCAGTACTATGACTAGCGGGAGGGCCGCTTACAATGAGCAGTTCTTC.

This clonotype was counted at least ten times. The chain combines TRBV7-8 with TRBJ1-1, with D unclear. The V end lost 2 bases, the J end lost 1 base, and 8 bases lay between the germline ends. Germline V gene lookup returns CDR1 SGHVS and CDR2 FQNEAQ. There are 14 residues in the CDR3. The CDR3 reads CASSLQTWNTEAFF. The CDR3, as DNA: TGTGCCAGCAGCTTACAGACTTGGAACACTGAAGCTTTCTTT.

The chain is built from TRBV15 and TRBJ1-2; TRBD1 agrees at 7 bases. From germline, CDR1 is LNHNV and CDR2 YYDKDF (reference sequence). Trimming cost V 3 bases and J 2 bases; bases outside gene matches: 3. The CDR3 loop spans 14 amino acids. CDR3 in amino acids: CATSRGQINYGYTF. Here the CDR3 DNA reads TGTGCCACCAGCAGGGGACAGATCAACTATGGCTACACCTTC.

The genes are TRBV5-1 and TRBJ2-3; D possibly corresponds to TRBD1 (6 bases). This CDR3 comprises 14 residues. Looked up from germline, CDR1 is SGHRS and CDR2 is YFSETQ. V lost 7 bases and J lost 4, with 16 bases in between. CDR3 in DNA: TGCGCCAGCGGAACGACGGCAGGGGCAGATACGCAGTATTTT. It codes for CASGTTAGADTQYF. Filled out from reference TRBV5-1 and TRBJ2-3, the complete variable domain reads KAGVTQTPRYLIKTRGQQVTLSCSPISGHRSVSWYQQTPGQGLQFLFEYFSETQRNKGNFPGRFSGRQFSNSRSEMNVSTLELGDSALYLCASGTTAGADTQYFGPGTRLTVL.

The CDR3 loop reads CASSRQAASYEQYF. CDR3 in DNA: TGCGCCAGCAGCCGACAGGCGGCCTCCTACGAGCAGTACTTC. This chain connects TRBV5-1 to TRBJ2-7, with D perhaps matching TRBD1 (6 bases). With 4 bases removed from V and 0 bases from J, the gap between germline ends came to 11 bases. Germline CDR1 is SGHRS and CDR2 is YFSETQ. This CDR3 region has 14 residues.

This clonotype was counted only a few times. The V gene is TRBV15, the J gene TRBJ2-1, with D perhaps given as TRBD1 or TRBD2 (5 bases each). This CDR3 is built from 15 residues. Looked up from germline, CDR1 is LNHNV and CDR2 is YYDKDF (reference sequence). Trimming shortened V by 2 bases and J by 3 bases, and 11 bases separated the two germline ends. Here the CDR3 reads CATSRRTRGYNEQFF. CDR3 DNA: TGTGCCACCAGCAGACGAACTAGGGGCTACAATGAGCAGTTCTTC.

The CDR3 loop is CSVAGKKGAEGSHGYTF. The CDR3 coding sequence is TGCAGCGTAGCCGGAAAGAAGGGTGCAGAAGGATCACATGGCTACACCTTC. The gene calls are TRBV29-1 and TRBJ1-2; no clear D. The CDR3 runs 17 residues. The V end was cut by 6 bases, the J end by 6 bases, with 29 bases between. Germline assignment: CDR1 SQVTM and CDR2 ANQGSEA.

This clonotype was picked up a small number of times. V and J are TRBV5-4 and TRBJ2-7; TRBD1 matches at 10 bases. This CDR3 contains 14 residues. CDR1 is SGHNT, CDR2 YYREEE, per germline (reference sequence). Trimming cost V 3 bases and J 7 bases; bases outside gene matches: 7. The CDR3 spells CASSYRTGGGEQYF. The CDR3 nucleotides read TGTGCCAGCAGCTATAGGACAGGGGGAGGTGAGCAGTACTTC.

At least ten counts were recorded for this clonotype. CDR3 sequence reads: CSATGLAGPWETQYF. CDR3 in DNA: TGCAGTGCTACCGGACTAGCGGGCCCCTGGGAGACCCAGTACTTC. V usage is TRBV20-1 and J usage is TRBJ2-5; 11 bases agree with TRBD2. V shed 4 bases, J shed 5 bases, and the junction held 9 bases outside the gene matches. This CDR3 is 15 amino acids long. Germline CDR1 and CDR2: DFQATT and SNEGSKA (reference sequence).

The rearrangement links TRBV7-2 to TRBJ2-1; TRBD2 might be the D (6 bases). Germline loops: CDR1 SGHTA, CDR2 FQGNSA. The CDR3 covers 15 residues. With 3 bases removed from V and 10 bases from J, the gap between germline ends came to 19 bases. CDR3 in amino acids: CASSFKGTRGLEQFF. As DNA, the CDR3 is TGTGCCAGCAGCTTTAAAGGGACTCGGGGCTTAGAGCAGTTCTTC.

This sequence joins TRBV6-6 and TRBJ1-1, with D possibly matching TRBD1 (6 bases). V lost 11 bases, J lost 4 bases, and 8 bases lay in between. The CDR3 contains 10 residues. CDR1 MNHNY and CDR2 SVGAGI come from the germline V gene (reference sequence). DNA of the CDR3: TGTGCCGGGGGCTTCACTGAAGCTTTCTTT. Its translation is CAGGFTEAFF.

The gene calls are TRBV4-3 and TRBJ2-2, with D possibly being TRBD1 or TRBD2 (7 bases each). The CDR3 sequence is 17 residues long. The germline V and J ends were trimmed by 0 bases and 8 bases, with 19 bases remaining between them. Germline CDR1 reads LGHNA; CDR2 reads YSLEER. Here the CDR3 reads CASSQEWQGGMAGELFF. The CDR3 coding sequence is TGCGCCAGCAGCCAAGAGTGGCAGGGGGGGATGGCTGGGGAGCTGTTTTTT.

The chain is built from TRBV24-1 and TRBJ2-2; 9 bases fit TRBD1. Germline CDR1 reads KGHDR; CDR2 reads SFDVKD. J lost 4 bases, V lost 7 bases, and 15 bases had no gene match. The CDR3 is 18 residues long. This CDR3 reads CATSAASTGGRGTGELFF. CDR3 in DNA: TGTGCCACCAGCGCCGCCTCCACAGGGGGCCGGGGCACCGGGGAGCTGTTTTTT.

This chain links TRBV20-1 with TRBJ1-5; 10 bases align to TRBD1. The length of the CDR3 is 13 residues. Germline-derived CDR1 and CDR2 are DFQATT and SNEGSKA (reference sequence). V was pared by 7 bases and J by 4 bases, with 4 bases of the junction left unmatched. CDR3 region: CSGRTGGNQPQHF. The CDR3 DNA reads TGCAGTGGCAGGACAGGGGGGAATCAGCCCCAGCATTTT.

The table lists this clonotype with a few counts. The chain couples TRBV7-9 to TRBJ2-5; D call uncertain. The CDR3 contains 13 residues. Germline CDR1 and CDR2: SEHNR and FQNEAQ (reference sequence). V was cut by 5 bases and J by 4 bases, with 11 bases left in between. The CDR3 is CASSLLGIETQYF. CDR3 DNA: TGTGCCAGCAGCCTCCTCGGCATAGAGACCCAGTACTTC.

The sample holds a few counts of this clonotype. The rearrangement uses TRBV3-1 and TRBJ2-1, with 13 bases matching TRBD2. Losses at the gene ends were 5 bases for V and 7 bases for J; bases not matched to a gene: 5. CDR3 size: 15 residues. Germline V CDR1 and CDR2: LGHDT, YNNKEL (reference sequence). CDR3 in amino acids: CASSVGLAGANEQFF. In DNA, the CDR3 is TGTGCCAGCAGCGTAGGACTAGCGGGAGCGAATGAGCAGTTCTTC.

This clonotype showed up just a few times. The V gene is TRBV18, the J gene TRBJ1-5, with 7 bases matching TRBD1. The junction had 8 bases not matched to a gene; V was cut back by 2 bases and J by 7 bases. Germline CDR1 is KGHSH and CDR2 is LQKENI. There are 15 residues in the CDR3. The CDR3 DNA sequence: TGTGCCAGCTCACCAAATCCAGGGGGAGGGCAGCCCCAGCATTTT. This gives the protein CASSPNPGGGQPQHF. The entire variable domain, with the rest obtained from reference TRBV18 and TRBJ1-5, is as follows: NAGVMQNPRHLVRRRGQEARLRCSPMKGHSHVYWYRQLPEEGLKFMVYLQKENIIDESGMPKERFSAEFPKEGPSILRIQQVVRGDSAAYFCASSPNPGGGQPQHFGDGTRLSIL.

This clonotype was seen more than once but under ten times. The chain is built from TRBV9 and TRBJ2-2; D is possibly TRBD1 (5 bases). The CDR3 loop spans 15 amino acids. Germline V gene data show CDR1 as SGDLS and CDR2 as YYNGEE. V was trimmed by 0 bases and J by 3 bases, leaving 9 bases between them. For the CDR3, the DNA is TGTGCCAGCAGCGTAGGCAGGGTCCACACCGGGGAGCTGTTTTTT. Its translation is CASSVGRVHTGELFF.

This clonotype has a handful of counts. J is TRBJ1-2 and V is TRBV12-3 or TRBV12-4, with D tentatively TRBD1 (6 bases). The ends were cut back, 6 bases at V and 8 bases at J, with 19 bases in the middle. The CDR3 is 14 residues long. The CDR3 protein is CASRETGLAGGYTF. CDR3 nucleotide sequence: TGTGCCAGCAGAGAAACAGGGCTTGCGGGCGGCTACACCTTC.

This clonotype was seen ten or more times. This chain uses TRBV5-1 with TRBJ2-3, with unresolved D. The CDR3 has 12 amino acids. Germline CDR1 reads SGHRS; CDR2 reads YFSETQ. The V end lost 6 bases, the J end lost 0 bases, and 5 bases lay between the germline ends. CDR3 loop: CASTYSTDTQYF. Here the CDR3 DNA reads TGCGCCAGCACCTATAGCACAGATACGCAGTATTTT.

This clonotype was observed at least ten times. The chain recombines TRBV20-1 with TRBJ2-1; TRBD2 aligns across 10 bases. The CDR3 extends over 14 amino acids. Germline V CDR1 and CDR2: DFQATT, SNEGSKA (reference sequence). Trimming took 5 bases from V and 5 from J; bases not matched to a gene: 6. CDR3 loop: CSAGIAGGNNEQFF. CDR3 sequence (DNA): TGCAGTGCTGGGATAGCGGGGGGAAACAATGAGCAGTTCTTC.